A selection of T cell receptor beta chains follows, all from one sample in a study of breast tumors, draining lymph nodes, adjacent tissues. TCRdb fed the multiplex PCR reads into MiXCR, producing one record per CDR3 protein. The sample consists of around 25,000 distinct CDR3 sequences, approximately 23% of them appearing once. Sequenced input: breast tumor tissue. Source of these receptors: a female donor with breast cancer. Some clones in this sample may be carry-over from other donors' samples. The CDR3 runs from the conserved cysteine through the conserved F or W. The order of the fields is V gene, CDR3 protein.

TRBV3-1	CASSPDRGYGTDTQYF
TRBV12-3/TRBV12-4	CASSGGLAGDVLSRLYNEQFF
TRBV7-8	CASSSLAGGPLVNEQFF
TRBV20-1	CSAPTTSNTGELFF
TRBV30	CAWSVRGDHPHEQYF
TRBV12-3/TRBV12-4	CASSPGQGAHGDTQYF
TRBV19	CASSYSSGGNEQFF
TRBV3-1	CASSQRTGRNEKLFF
TRBV5-8	CASSLGIPGQGSDTQYF
TRBV7-9	CASSLGTGNDEQFF
TRBV6-1	CASSDAGGHEKLFF
TRBV2	CASSEQGRYEQYF
TRBV20-1	CSARNPGQGMYYEQYF
TRBV2	CASSDSRGGNIQYF
TRBV12-3/TRBV12-4	CASSFGKLQFF